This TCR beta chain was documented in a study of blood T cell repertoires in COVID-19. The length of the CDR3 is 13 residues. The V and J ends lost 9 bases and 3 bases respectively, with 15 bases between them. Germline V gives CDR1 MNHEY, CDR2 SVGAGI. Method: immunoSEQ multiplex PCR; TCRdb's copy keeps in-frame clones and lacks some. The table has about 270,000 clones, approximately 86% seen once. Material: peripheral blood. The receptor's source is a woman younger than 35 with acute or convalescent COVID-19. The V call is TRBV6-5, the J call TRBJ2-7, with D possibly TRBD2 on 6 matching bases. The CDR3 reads CASTRDSNYEQYF. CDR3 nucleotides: TGTGCCAGTACACGGGACTCGAACTACGAGCAGTACTTC.